This entry describes one TCR beta chain. Its antigen is not known. For around 6 days at 37°C, the mixed lymphocyte reaction cells were kept in coculture. The germline gives CDR1 SGHTA, CDR2 FQGNSA. This CDR3 is 17 amino acids long. The junction had 13 bases not matched to a gene; V was cut back by 5 bases and J by 5 bases. This record comes from a study of siplizumab effects on memory and regulatory T cells. Method: immunoSEQ multiplex PCR; TCRdb's copy keeps in-frame clones and lacks some. Of 18,000 or so clones in the sample, 35% to 55% were seen once. The V gene is TRBV7-2, the J gene TRBJ2-3, with TRBD2 identical over 10 bases. The TCR comes from a human donor in good health; the cells came from an allogeneic mixed lymphocyte reaction. The sequenced sample was CFSE-low (dividing) CD4+ T cells sorted from an allogeneic mixed lymphocyte reaction. CDR3 sequence reads: CASSVRASGGAQDTQYF. CDR3 DNA: TGTGCCAGCAGCGTCCGGGCCAGCGGGGGGGCTCAAGATACGCAGTATTTT.